This T cell receptor beta chain was sequenced during a study of T cell responses to AZD1222 COVID-19 vaccine. General study results and limits: Repertoire sampling was restricted to post-peak T cell response timepoints. The number of AZD1222 recipients seropositive at baseline was only 5 to 7. Mapped onto spike, vaccine-associated CD4 TCRs spanned it and were dominant at 160-218 and 743-854. Most donors were white British and more were female, and clonal diversity was possibly underestimated.

V shed 0 bases and J shed 4 bases, with 10 bases lying between them. This CDR3 contains 15 residues. Germline-derived CDR1 and CDR2 are SGHVS and FQNEAQ. A remark on this clone: Its antigen is currently unknown.

Method: immunoSEQ multiplex PCR; TCRdb's copy keeps in-frame clones and lacks some. The sample contains some 150,000 clones, around nine tenths of which appear only once. The V call is TRBV7-8, the J call TRBJ1-5, with no clear D. This TCR came from an adult who had recovered from COVID-19. Sequenced material: peripheral blood, taken after recovery from COVID-19. For the CDR3, the DNA is TGTGCCAGCAGCTTAGCGATCGGGATTAATCAGCCCCAGCATTTT. It specifies CASSLAIGINQPQHF.